This TCR beta chain emerged from a study of T-cell reconstitution after alpha-beta-depleted transplantation in children. This clonotype was observed many times. TCRbeta library construction was performed incorporating unique molecular identifiers. Via MiXCR, TCRdb re-called the PCR reads, giving one row per CDR3 protein. The sample shows a few hundred thousand distinct CDR3 sequences, approximately 9.7% of them seen only once. The source material was PBMCs from the stem cell graft donor, sampled from the stem cell graft. This sequence was found in a human donor who donated a stem cell graft to a child with SCID.

The CDR3 sequence: CASSPRFLAGSPEETQYF. The CDR3 region has the DNA TGTGCCAGCAGCCCCCGCTTTCTAGCGGGCTCCCCCGAAGAGACCCAGTACTTC. V gene TRBV4-2 combines with J gene TRBJ2-5; TRBD2 matches 8 bases. There are 18 residues in the CDR3. Germline assignment: CDR1 LGHNA and CDR2 YNFKEQ. Trimming at V came to 4 bases and at J to 3 bases, leaving 16 bases not matched to a gene.